This T cell receptor beta chain emerged from a study of early T cells in non-severe SARS-CoV-2 infection. CDR3 length equals 14 residues. Unmatched junction bases numbered 6, after V lost 5 bases and J lost 7 bases. Germline assignment: CDR1 LNHNV and CDR2 YYDKDF (reference sequence). In the library, individual cDNA molecules carried attached unique molecular identifiers. TCRdb redid the calling of the 5' RACE reads with MiXCR, one entry per CDR3 protein. The sample carries roughly 30,000 distinct CDR3 sequences, approximately 5.9% recorded once. This clonotype has more than one count but fewer than ten.

The sample was whole blood. This sequence joins TRBV15 and TRBJ2-1; 9 bases map to TRBD2. The receptor was isolated from an adult who was a healthcare worker with PCR-confirmed SARS-CoV-2 infection or an uninfected control (not recorded which). DNA of the CDR3: TGTGCCACCAGCCCTGCGGGAGGGGAAAATGAGCAGTTCTTC. It encodes CATSPAGGENEQFF.